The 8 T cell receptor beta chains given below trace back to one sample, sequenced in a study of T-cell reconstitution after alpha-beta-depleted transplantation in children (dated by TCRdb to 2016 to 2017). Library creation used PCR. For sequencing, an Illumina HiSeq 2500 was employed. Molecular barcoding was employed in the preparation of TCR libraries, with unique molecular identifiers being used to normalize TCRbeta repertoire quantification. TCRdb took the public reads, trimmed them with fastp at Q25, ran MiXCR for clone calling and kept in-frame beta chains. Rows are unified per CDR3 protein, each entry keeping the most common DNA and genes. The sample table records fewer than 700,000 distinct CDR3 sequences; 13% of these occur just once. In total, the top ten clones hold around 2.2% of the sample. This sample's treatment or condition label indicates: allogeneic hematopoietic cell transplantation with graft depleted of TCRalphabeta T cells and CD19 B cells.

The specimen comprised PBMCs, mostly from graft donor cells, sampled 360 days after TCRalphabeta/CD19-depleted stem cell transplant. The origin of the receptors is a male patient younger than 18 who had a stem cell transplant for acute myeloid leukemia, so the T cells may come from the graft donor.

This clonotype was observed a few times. CDR3 DNA sequence: TGTGCCAGCAGCTCACAGGGGGGCGAGTTCTTC. Protein: CASSSQGGEFF. The V call is TRBV7-3, the J call TRBJ2-1; 8 positions agree with TRBD1. The V and J ends lost 4 bases and 14 bases, in that order; junction bases with no gene match: 4. This CDR3 region has 11 residues. Per germline, CDR1 SGHTA and CDR2 FQGTGA.

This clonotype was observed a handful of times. CDR3 region: CASSFGSPLHF. Written as DNA, the CDR3 is TGTGCCAGCAGTTTCGGGTCACCCCTCCACTTT. The V call is TRBV12-3 or TRBV12-4, the J call TRBJ1-6; no firm D call. The CDR3 is made up of 11 amino acids. V was clipped by 3 bases and J by 10 bases, with 4 bases between them.

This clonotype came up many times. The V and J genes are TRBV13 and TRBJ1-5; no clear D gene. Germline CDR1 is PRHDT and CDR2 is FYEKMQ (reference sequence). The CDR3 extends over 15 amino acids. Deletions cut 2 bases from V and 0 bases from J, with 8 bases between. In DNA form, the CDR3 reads TGTGCCAGCAGCTTAAAAGGTTATAGCAATCAGCCCCAGCATTTT. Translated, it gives CASSLKGYSNQPQHF.

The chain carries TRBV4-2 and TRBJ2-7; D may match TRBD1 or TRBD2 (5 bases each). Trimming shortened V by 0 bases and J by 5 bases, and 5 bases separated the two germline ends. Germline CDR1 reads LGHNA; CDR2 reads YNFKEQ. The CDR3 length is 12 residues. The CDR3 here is CASSQEGDEQYF. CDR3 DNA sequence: TGTGCCAGCAGCCAAGAGGGGGACGAGCAGTACTTC.

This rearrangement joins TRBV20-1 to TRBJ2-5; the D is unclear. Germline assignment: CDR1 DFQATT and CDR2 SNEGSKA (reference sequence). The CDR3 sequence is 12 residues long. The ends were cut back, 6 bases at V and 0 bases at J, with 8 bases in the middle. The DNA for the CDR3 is TGCAGTGCCCTGAAGAACCAAGAGACCCAGTACTTC. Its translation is CSALKNQETQYF.

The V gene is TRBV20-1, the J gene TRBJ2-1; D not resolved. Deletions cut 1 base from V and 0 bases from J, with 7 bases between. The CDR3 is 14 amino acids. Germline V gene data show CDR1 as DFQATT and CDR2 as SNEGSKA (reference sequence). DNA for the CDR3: TGCAGTGCTAGAGGAGACGGCTCCTACAATGAGCAGTTCTTC. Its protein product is CSARGDGSYNEQFF.

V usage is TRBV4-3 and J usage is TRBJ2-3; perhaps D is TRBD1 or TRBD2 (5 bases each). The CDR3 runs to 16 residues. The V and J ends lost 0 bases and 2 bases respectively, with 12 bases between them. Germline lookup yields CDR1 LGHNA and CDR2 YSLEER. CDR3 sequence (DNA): TGCGCCAGCAGCCAAGATCGGGGCAGTTCCACAGATACGCAGTATTTT. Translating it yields CASSQDRGSSTDTQYF.

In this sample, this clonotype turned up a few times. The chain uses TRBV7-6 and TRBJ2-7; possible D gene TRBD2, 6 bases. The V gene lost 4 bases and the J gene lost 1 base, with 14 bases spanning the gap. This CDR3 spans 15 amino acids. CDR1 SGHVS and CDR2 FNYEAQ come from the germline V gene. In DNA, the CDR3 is TGTGCCAGCAGCTGGGTCTGGGGGGATTCCTACGAGCAGTACTTC. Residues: CASSWVWGDSYEQYF. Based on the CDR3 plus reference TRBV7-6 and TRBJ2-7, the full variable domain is GAGVSQSPRYKVTKRGQDVALRCDPISGHVSLYWYRQALGQGPEFLTYFNYEAQQDKSGLPNDRFSAERPEGSISTLTIQRTEQRDSAMYRCASSWVWGDSYEQYFGPGTRLTVT.